The 22 T cell receptor beta chains below all came from one sample that was sequenced in a study of blood T cells in healthy people across ages. A second PCR of 7 to 11 cycles used a sample-barcoded 5' primer and a J-beta primer mix. Via MiXCR, TCRdb re-called the 5' RACE reads, giving one row per CDR3 protein. There are approximately 940,000 distinct CDR3 sequences in the sample; about 44% occur only once, and 13% lies in the top ten. The sequenced sample consisted of blood. Every receptor here comes from a man aged 25-45 years in good health.

The rearrangement joins TRBV7-2 to TRBJ2-7; a possible D gene is TRBD2 (5 bases). The DNA matches TRBJ2-5 better at its end, which makes the J call doubtful. Germline values: CDR1 SGHTA, CDR2 FQGNSA. This CDR3 contains 13 residues. CDR3 nucleotides: TGTGCCAGCAGCCCGGGGATATCAGAGACCCAGTACTTC. It is translated as CASSPGISETQYF.

The table lists this clonotype with a few counts. The chain recombines TRBV20-1 with TRBJ1-6; tentatively, D is TRBD1 (5 bases). This CDR3 spans 13 amino acids. CDR1 and CDR2 (germline): DFQATT, SNEGSKA (reference sequence). Trimming took off 3 bases at V and 10 bases at J, with 13 bases between the two ends. The chain's CDR3 is CSASGREGSPLHF. In DNA, the CDR3 is TGCAGTGCTAGCGGCAGGGAAGGGTCACCCCTCCACTTT.

This CDR3 reads CASSQAAGGETQYF. The CDR3 DNA reads as TGTGCCAGCAGCCAGGCGGCAGGGGGGGAGACCCAGTACTTC. V is TRBV4-2 and J is TRBJ2-5, with D possibly TRBD1 on 7 matching bases. Trimming took off 3 bases at V and 5 bases at J, with 13 bases between the two ends. Germline loops: CDR1 LGHNA, CDR2 YNFKEQ. The CDR3 extends over 14 amino acids.

The chain couples TRBV18 to TRBJ1-5; D remains ambiguous. V gave up 0 bases and J gave up 1 base, with 7 bases separating them. The CDR3 spans 15 residues. The V gene's germline CDR1 is KGHSH and CDR2 LQKENI. DNA of the CDR3: TGTGCCAGCTCACCACCTTCACAGAGCAATCAGCCCCAGCATTTT. Amino acid sequence: CASSPPSQSNQPQHF.

This clonotype was seen more than once but under ten times. V gene TRBV4-2 combines with J gene TRBJ1-2; D perhaps matches TRBD1 (6 bases). This CDR3 is 18 amino acids long. Germline V lookup: CDR1 LGHNA, CDR2 YNFKEQ. With 3 bases removed from V and 4 bases from J, the gap between germline ends came to 24 bases. This chain's CDR3 is CASSQAIQGKSDGYGYTF. DNA for the CDR3: TGTGCCAGCAGCCAGGCTATTCAGGGGAAGTCAGATGGCTATGGCTACACCTTC.

The CDR3 nucleotides read TGCGCCAGCAGCTTTGACTCTTCCCGGGGTGGCTACACCTTC. Translated: CASSFDSSRGGYTF. The chain recombines TRBV4-3 with TRBJ1-2; D gene ambiguous. Germline values: CDR1 LGHNA, CDR2 YSLEER. V gave up 5 bases and J gave up 7 bases, with 17 bases separating them. The CDR3 loop spans 14 amino acids.

This clonotype was recorded at least ten times. This chain uses TRBV10-3 with TRBJ2-5; no firm D call. The CDR3 runs 13 residues. V dropped 6 bases and J dropped 4 bases, with 12 bases sitting between them. The V gene's germline CDR1 is ENHRY and CDR2 SYGVKD. The CDR3 region is CAISDMPGETQYF. DNA of the CDR3: TGTGCCATCAGCGACATGCCTGGAGAGACCCAGTACTTC.

This clonotype was seen more than once but under ten times. The chain is built from TRBV6-1 and TRBJ1-1; no firm D call. V gave up 5 bases and J gave up 4 bases, with 11 bases separating them. The length of the CDR3 is 13 residues. Germline assignment: CDR1 MNHNS and CDR2 SASEGT. The DNA of the CDR3 is TGTGCCAGCAGTTTCCGGAGTGCCACTGAAGCTTTCTTT. Protein product: CASSFRSATEAFF.

A few counts support this clonotype. The genes are TRBV6-4 and TRBJ2-7; TRBD2 agrees at 7 bases. The CDR3 totals 14 residues. V trimming: 6 bases; J trimming: 3 bases; junction bases outside the gene matches: 8. Germline V gives CDR1 MRHNA, CDR2 SNTAGT. For the CDR3, the DNA is TGTGCCAGCAGCCCAGCGGGACGGAGCTACGAGCAGTACTTC. This translates into CASSPAGRSYEQYF.

The chain carries TRBV12-3 or TRBV12-4 and TRBJ1-2; a weak D match, TRBD1 (6 bases). This CDR3 region has 15 residues. With 2 bases removed from V and 4 bases from J, the gap between germline ends came to 14 bases. CDR3: CASSLNRGAIYGYTF. The DNA for the CDR3 is TGTGCCAGCAGTTTAAATCGGGGGGCCATCTATGGCTACACCTTC.

The V gene is TRBV28, the J gene TRBJ1-6; D perhaps matches TRBD1 (6 bases). V lost 4 bases and J lost 6, with 10 bases in between. Germline values: CDR1 MDHEN, CDR2 SYDVKM. This CDR3 contains 14 residues. The CDR3 sequence: CASSWGRGNSPLHF. The CDR3 DNA reads TGTGCCAGCAGTTGGGGGCGCGGTAATTCACCCCTCCACTTT. The full variable domain, its missing parts supplied by reference TRBV28 and TRBJ1-6, is DVKVTQSSRYLVKRTGEKVFLECVQDMDHENMFWYRQDPGLGLRLIYFSYDVKMKEKGDIPEGYSVSREKKERFSLILESASTNQTSMYLCASSWGRGNSPLHFGNGTRLTVT.

This sequence joins TRBV5-1 and TRBJ2-1, with TRBD2 matching 8 bases. Germline CDR1 SGHRS, CDR2 YFSETQ. CDR3 length equals 15 residues. Losses at the gene ends were 0 bases for V and 2 bases for J; bases not matched to a gene: 1. CDR3 nucleotide sequence: TGCGCCAGCAGCTTGGATAGCGGGACCTACAATGAGCAGTTCTTC. Residues: CASSLDSGTYNEQFF.

As regards this clonotype: This clone may be a read error of a much larger clone one base away. The chain combines TRBV11-1 with TRBJ2-1; D is undetermined. CDR3 length equals 12 residues. Deletions cut 1 base from V and 13 bases from J, with 11 bases between. Germline V CDR1 and CDR2: SGHAT, FQDESV (reference sequence). The CDR3 region has the DNA TGTGCCAGCAGCTTAGAAAAAGAGACCCAGTTCTTC. Amino acid sequence: CASSLEKETQFF. Supplemented by reference TRBV11-1 and TRBJ2-1, the full variable domain reads EAEVAQSPRYKITEKSQAVAFWCDPISGHATLYWYRQILGQGPELLVQFQDESVVDDSQLPKDRFSAERLKGVDSTLKIQPAELGDSAMYLCASSLEKETQFFGPGTRLTVL.

The chain has TRBV29-1 and TRBJ1-5; D not certain. The V gene's germline CDR1 is SQVTM and CDR2 ANQGSEA. This CDR3 region has 13 residues. V lost 7 bases and J 0 bases, leaving 10 bases between the germline ends. The CDR3 loop is CSAERDSNQPQHF. CDR3 coding DNA: TGCAGCGCCGAGCGGGATAGCAATCAGCCCCAGCATTTT.

This chain joins TRBV6-2 or TRBV6-3 and TRBJ1-5; maybe TRBD1 (6 bases). The CDR3 is 18 residues long. Germline V gene lookup returns CDR1 MNHEY and CDR2 SVGEGT. V was cut by 6 bases and J by 5 bases, with 26 bases left in between. CDR3: CASSHHRDTFRSHQPQHF. In DNA, the CDR3 is TGTGCCAGCAGCCACCACCGGGACACCTTCCGGAGCCATCAGCCCCAGCATTTT.

This chain links TRBV29-1 with TRBJ2-1, with 11 bases aligning to TRBD1. V shed 5 bases, J shed 7 bases, and the junction held 7 bases outside the gene matches. The CDR3 spans 14 residues. Germline-derived CDR1 and CDR2 are SQVTM and ANQGSEA. The DNA of the CDR3 is TGCAGCGTTTTCGGACAGGGGGCAGCGAATGAGCAGTTCTTC. This sequence encodes CSVFGQGAANEQFF.

This clonotype has only a few counts. This chain's CDR3 is CASSQGLLDTDTQYF. DNA of the CDR3: TGCGCCAGCAGCCAGGGACTTCTAGACACAGATACGCAGTATTTT. The V gene is TRBV4-1, the J gene TRBJ2-3, with D perhaps matching TRBD2 (6 bases). V gave up 3 bases and J gave up 2 bases, with 12 bases separating them. CDR3 length: 15 residues. Germline V lookup: CDR1 MGHRA, CDR2 YSYEKL.

This sequence joins TRBV5-1 and TRBJ1-2; 8 nucleotides agree with TRBD1. The CDR3 sequence is 14 residues long. Trimming cost V 3 bases and J 8 bases; bases outside gene matches: 9. CDR1 is SGHRS, CDR2 YFSETQ, per germline. The CDR3 reads CASSSGQGSFGYTF. CDR3 sequence (DNA): TGCGCCAGCAGCTCCGGACAGGGAAGCTTCGGCTACACCTTC.

This clonotype was found a few times. V is TRBV2 and J is TRBJ2-7; TRBD1 matches 8 bases. Germline assignment: CDR1 SNHLY and CDR2 FYNNEI. After removal of 6 bases from V and 6 bases from J, the junction contained 10 bases not matched to a gene. The CDR3 is 14 residues long. The CDR3 sequence is CASRARQGWIEQYF. The CDR3 DNA reads TGTGCCAGCAGAGCCCGACAGGGGTGGATCGAGCAGTACTTC.

The gene calls are TRBV20-1 and TRBJ2-7; tentative D call: TRBD1 (6 bases). CDR3 size: 16 residues. Trimming took off 5 bases at V and 0 bases at J, with 20 bases between the two ends. Germline values: CDR1 DFQATT, CDR2 SNEGSKA (reference sequence). The CDR3 DNA reads TGCAGTGCTCCCCCGACCCCAGACAGGTCCTCCTACGAGCAGTACTTC. Encoded protein: CSAPPTPDRSSYEQYF.

The chain carries TRBV12-3 or TRBV12-4 and TRBJ2-6, with D hard to call. V was clipped by 10 bases and J by 0 bases, with 7 bases between them. This CDR3 is built from 13 residues. Here the CDR3 DNA reads TGTGCCACGAGCATCTCTGGGGCCAACGTCCTGACTTTC. It encodes CATSISGANVLTF.

The V call is TRBV6-5, the J call TRBJ1-2; 9 bases map to TRBD1. The CDR3 extends over 15 amino acids. V trimming: 5 bases; J trimming: 8 bases; junction bases outside the gene matches: 12. Germline-derived CDR1 and CDR2 are MNHEY and SVGAGI. CDR3 DNA sequence: TGTGCCAGCAGTCCTTCGGGACAGGGATCGAGCGGCTACACCTTC. Encoded protein: CASSPSGQGSSGYTF.